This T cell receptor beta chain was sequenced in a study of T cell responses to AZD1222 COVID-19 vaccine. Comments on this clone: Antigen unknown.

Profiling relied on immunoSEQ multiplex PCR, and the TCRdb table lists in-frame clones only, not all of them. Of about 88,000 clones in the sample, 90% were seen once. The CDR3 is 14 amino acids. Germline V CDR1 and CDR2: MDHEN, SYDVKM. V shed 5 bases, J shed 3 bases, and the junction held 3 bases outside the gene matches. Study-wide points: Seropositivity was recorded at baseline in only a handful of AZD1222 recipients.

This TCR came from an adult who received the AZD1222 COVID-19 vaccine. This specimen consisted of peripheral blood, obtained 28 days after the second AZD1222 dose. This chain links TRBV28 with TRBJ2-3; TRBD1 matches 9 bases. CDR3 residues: CASSPTGGTDTQYF. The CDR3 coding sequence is TGTGCCAGCAGTCCGACAGGGGGTACAGATACGCAGTATTTT.